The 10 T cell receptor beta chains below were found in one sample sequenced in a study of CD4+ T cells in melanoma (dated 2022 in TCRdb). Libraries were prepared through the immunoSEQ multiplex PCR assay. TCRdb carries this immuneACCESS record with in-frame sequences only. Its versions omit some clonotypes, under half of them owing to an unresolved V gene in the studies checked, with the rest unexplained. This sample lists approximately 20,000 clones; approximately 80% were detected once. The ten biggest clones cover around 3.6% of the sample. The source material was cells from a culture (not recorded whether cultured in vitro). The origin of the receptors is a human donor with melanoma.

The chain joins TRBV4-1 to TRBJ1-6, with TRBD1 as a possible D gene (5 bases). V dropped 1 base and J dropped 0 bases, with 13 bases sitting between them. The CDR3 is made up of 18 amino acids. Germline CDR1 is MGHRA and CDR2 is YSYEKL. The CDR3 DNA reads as TGCGCCAGCAGCCAAGGCGCGGACATTAGCTCCTATAATTCACCCCTCCACTTT. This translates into CASSQGADISSYNSPLHF.

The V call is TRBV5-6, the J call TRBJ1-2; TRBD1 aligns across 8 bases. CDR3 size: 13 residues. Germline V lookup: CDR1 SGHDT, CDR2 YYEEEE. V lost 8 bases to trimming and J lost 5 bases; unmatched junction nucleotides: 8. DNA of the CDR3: TGTGCCAGTCAACGGACAGGGTATTATGGCTACACCTTC. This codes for CASQRTGYYGYTF.

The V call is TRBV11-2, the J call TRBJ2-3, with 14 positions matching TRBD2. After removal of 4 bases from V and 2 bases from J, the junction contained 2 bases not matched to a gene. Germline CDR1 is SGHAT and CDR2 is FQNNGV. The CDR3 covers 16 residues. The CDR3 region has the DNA TGTGCCAGCAGCTGGACTAGCGGGGGGACCACAGATACGCAGTATTTT. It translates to CASSWTSGGTTDTQYF.

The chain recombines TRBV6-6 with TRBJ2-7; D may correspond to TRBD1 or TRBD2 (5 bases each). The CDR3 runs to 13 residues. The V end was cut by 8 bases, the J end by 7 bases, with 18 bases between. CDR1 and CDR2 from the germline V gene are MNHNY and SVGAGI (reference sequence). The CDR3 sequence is CASGAGSPGEQYF. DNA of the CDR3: TGTGCCAGCGGGGCAGGGAGTCCGGGTGAGCAGTACTTC.

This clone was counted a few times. CDR3 in DNA: TGTGCCAGTAGTTCCCCCCCGGGACGGCCGAATTCACCCCTCCACTTT. It yields the protein CASSSPPGRPNSPLHF. The chain joins TRBV19 to TRBJ1-6; a possible D gene is TRBD1 (5 bases). With 5 bases removed from V and 7 bases from J, the gap between germline ends came to 18 bases. CDR1 and CDR2 from the germline V gene are LNHDA and SQIVND (reference sequence). The CDR3 length is 16 residues.

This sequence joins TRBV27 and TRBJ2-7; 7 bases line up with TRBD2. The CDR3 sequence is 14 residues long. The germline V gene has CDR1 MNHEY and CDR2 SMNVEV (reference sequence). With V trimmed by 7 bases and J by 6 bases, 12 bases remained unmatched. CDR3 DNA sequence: TGTGCCAGCACCCCTCAGGTCCCGGGGGGCGAGCAGTACTTC. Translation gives CASTPQVPGGEQYF.

The CDR3, as DNA: TGTGCCAGCAGCCTGGGGACCGGCCTCGTGGCTTTCTTT. It encodes CASSLGTGLVAFF. The V gene is TRBV11-2, the J gene TRBJ1-1; tentative D call: TRBD1 (5 bases). V lost 5 bases to trimming and J lost 11 bases, with 18 bases between them. CDR1 and CDR2 from the germline V gene are SGHAT and FQNNGV. The CDR3 runs to 13 residues. The variable domain in full, completed from reference TRBV11-2 and TRBJ1-1, reads EAGVAQSPRYKIIEKRQSVAFWCNPISGHATLYWYQQILGQGPKLLIQFQNNGVVDDSQLPKDRFSAERLKGVDSTLKIQPAKLEDSAVYLCASSLGTGLVAFFGQGTRLTVV.

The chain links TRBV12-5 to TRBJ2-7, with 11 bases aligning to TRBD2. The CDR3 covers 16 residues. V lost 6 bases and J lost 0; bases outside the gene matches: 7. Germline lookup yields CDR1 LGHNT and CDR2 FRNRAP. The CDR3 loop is CASGILAGGTSYEQYF. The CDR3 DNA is TGTGCTAGTGGGATCCTAGCGGGGGGTACCTCCTACGAGCAGTACTTC.

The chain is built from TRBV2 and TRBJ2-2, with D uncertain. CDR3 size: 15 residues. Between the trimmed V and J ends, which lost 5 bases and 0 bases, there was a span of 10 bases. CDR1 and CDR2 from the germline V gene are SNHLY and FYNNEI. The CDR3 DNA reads TGTGCCAGCAGTTTACAGACCTCGAACACCGGGGAGCTGTTTTTT. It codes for CASSLQTSNTGELFF.

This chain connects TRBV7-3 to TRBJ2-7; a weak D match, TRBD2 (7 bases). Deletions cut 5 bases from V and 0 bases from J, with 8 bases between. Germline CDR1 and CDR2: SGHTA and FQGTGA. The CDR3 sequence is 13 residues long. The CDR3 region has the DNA TGTGCCAGCAGCGGGGGGGCCTCCTACGAGCAGTACTTC. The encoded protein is CASSGGASYEQYF.